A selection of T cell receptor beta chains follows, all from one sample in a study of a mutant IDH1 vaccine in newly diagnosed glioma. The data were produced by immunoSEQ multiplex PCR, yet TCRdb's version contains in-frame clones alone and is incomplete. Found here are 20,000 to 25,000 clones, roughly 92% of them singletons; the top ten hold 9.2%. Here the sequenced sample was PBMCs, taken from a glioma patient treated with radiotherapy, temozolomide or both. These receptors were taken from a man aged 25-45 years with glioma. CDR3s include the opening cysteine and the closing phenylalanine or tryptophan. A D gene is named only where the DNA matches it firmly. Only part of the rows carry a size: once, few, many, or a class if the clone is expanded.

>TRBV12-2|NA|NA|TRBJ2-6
CASRCRAGTWVLSGANVLTF
TGTGCAAGTCGCTGCCGAGCGGGGACCTGGGTTCTCTCTGGGGCCAACGTCCTGACTTTC
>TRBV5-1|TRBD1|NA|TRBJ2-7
CASSFRGQELHEQYF
TGCGCCAGCAGCTTCAGGGGACAGGAGCTTCACGAGCAGTACTTC
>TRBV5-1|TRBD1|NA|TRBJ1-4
CASSSGTGGHNEKLFF
TGCGCCAGCAGCTCCGGGACAGGGGGGCACAATGAAAAACTGTTTTTT
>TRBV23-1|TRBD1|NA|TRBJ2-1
CASSPSRGTGHNYNEQFF
TGCGCCAGCAGTCCTTCGAGGGGGACAGGGCATAATTACAATGAGCAGTTCTTC
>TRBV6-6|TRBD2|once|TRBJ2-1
CASRGTSGNNEQFF
TGTGCCAGCAGGGGGACTAGCGGGAACAATGAGCAGTTCTTC
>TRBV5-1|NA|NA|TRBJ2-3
CASSPDYTDTQYF
TGCGCCAGCAGCCCGGACTACACAGATACGCAGTATTTT
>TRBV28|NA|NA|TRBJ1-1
CASSLPGEAFF
TGTGCCAGCAGTTTACCAGGGGAAGCTTTCTTT
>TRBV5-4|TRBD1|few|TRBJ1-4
CASSIQGVGGKLFF
TGTGCCAGCAGCATACAGGGGGTAGGGGGAAAACTGTTTTTT
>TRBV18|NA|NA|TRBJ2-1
CASSQGLDEQFF
TGTGCCAGCTCACAGGGACTGGATGAGCAGTTCTTC
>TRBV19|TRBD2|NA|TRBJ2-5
CASTRSGRVGETQYF
TGTGCCAGTACGAGGTCGGGGAGGGTTGGTGAGACCCAGTACTTC
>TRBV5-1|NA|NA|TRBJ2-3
CASSPEGSWADTQYF
TGCGCCAGCAGCCCGGAGGGATCTTGGGCAGATACGCAGTATTTT
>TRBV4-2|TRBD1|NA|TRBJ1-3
CASSQDGTELFSGNTIYF
TGTGCCAGCAGCCAAGATGGGACAGAACTATTCTCTGGAAACACCATATATTTT